Only a few counts were recorded for the clone carrying this T cell receptor (beta chain). The antigen remains unidentified. The sample originates from a study of T-cell reconstitution after alpha-beta-depleted transplantation in children. Study-wide results and caveats: At one year after transplant, newly produced T cells mostly accounted for T-cell counts and diversity. As was reported, about two months after transplant, alpha-beta T cells came from several hundred expanded graft clones.

During its preparation, the TCRbeta library received unique molecular identifiers. MiXCR was run by TCRdb on the PCR reads, yielding one entry per CDR3 protein. The repertoire holds just over 950,000 distinct CDR3 sequences, with about 30% as singletons. V lost 1 base, J lost 9 bases, and 15 bases lay in between. Germline V gives CDR1 DFQATT, CDR2 SNEGSKA (reference sequence). This CDR3 has 13 residues. Sample: PBMCs, mostly from graft donor cells, taken 360 days after TCRalphabeta/CD19-depleted stem cell transplant. The gene calls are TRBV20-1 and TRBJ1-1, with a weak D call TRBD1 (5 bases). The TCR was taken from a boy younger than two who had a stem cell transplant for SCID, so the T cells may come from the graft donor. The CDR3 loop is CSARGTPFLKAFF. CDR3 nucleotides: TGCAGTGCTAGAGGGACACCGTTTTTAAAAGCTTTCTTT.